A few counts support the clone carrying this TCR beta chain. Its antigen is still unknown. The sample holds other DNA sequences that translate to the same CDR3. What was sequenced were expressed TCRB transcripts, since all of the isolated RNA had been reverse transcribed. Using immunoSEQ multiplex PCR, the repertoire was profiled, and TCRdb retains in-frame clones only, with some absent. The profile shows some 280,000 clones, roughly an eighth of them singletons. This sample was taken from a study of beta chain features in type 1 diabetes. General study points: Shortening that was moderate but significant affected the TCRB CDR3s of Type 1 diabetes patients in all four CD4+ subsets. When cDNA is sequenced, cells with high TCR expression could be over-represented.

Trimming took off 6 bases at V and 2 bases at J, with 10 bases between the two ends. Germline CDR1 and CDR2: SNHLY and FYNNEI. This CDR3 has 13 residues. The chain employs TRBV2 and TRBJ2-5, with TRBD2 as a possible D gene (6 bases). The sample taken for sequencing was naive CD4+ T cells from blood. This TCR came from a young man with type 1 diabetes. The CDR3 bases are TGTGCCAGCAGCCGGGACTCACAAGAGACCCAGTACTTC. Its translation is CASSRDSQETQYF.